This TCR beta chain appears in the sequencing data of a study of shared clonotypes between healthy human individuals. Regarding the study as a whole: In this cohort, only blood was sampled, and tissue repertoires likely differ.

Remarks on this clone: No antigen is known for it.

Genomic DNA belonging to each subset was distributed in equal measure over several immunoSEQ plates. Per sorted-subset replicate PCR, input was approximately 0.2 ug DNA, representing roughly 30,000 T cell genomes. TCRdb's table, derived via immunoSEQ multiplex PCR, lists solely in-frame clones and lacks some. The table records about 340,000 clones, less than 75% of them present only once. CD4+ cells underwent separation, giving CD45RA+ naive and CD45RA-negative memory subsets. Trimming took off 6 bases at V and 7 bases at J, with 10 bases between the two ends. The CDR3 spans 12 residues. Germline CDR1 and CDR2: WSHSY and SAAADI.

The sample was memory CD4+ T cells sorted from blood. The subset: CD45RA-negative fraction. The source of this sequence is a man aged 25-45 years in good health. The gene calls are TRBV10-2 and TRBJ1-3; D not certain. The CDR3 bases are TGCGCCAGCAGGAATGGGGTGAACACCATATATTTT. This sequence encodes CASRNGVNTIYF.